This T cell receptor beta chain was identified during a study of Graves' ophthalmopathy and Graves' hyperthyroidism. Hyperthyroidism patients were newly diagnosed, ill under 2 months, and aged 18 to 65 years. Amplification targeted the TCR beta CDR3 regions, with RNA transcripts as the source material. A first-round RT-PCR used HTBI primers, followed by a second-round multiplex PCR. TCRdb reprocessed the multiplex PCR reads with MiXCR, giving one entry per CDR3 protein. Of a few hundred thousand distinct CDR3 sequences listed, approximately 15% are singletons. Study outcomes and limitations: As the model predicted ophthalmopathy progression, it achieved a sensitivity of 70% to 71% and a specificity of about 72%.

Notes on this clonotype: What it binds is unknown.

The V end was cut by 7 bases, the J end by 3 bases, with 10 bases between. The V gene's germline CDR1 is MNHEY and CDR2 SVGAGI. CDR3 length: 12 residues. Sequencing was performed on peripheral blood. This clonotype was sampled from a woman under 30 with stable Graves' hyperthyroidism. V usage is TRBV6-5 and J usage is TRBJ2-7; D ambiguous. As DNA, the CDR3 is TGTGCCAGCAATTATTACCTCTACGAGCAGTACTTC. Residues: CASNYYLYEQYF.